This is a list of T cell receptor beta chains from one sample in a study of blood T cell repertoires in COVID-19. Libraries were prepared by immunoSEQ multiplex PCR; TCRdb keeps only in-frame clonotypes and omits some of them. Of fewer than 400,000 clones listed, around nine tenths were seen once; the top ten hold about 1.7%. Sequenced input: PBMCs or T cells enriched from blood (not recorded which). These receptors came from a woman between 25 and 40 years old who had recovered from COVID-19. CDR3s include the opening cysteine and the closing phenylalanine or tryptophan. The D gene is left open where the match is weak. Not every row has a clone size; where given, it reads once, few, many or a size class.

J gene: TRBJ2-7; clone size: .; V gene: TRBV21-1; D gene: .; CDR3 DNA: TGTGCCAGCATTCCGCCCCCTAACGGGACAGATTACTACGAGCAGTACTTC; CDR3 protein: CASIPPPNGTDYYEQYF
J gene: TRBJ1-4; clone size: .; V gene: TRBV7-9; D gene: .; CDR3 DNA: TGTGCCAGCAGCTTAGTGAGTCGAGGGGAAAAACTGTTTTTT; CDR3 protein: CASSLVSRGEKLFF
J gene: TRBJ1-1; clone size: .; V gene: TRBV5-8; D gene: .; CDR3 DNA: TGTGCCAGCAGCCCCGCCGGGTATGAAGCTTTCTTT; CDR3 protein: CASSPAGYEAFF
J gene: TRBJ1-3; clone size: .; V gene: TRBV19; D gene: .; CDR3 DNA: TGTGCCAGTAGTATCCGAGGGCCCGCTGGAAACACCATATATTTT; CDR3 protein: CASSIRGPAGNTIYF
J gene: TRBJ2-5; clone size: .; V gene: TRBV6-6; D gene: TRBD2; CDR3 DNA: TGTGCCAGCAGTCCCCGAGCGGGGGTTCTAAAATTTGCGACCCAGTACTTC; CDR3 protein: CASSPRAGVLKFATQYF
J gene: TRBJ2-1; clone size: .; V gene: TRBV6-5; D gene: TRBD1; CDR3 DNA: TGTGCCAGCAGTCCTCGGACAGGGCCTTACAATGAGCAGTTCTTC; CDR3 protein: CASSPRTGPYNEQFF
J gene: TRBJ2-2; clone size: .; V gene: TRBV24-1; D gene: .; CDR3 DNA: TGTGCCACTACGGGACATCCCAACACCGGGGAGCTGTTTTTT; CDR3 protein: CATTGHPNTGELFF
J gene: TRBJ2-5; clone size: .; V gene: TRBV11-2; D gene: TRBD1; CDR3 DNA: TGTGCCAGCAGCTCGCCGGGACAGGGCCTAGGGACCCAGTACTTC; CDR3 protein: CASSSPGQGLGTQYF
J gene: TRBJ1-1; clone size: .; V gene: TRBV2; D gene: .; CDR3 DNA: TGTGCCAGCAGTGAAGACCCGATAGCAGCTGAAGCTTTCTTT; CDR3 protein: CASSEDPIAAEAFF
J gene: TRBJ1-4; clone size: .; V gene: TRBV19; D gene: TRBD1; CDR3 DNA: TGTGCCAGTACACCTCTGGGGACAGGGAAAGAAAAACTGTTTTTT; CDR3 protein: CASTPLGTGKEKLFF
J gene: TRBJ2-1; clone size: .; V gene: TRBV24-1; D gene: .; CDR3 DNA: TGTGCCACCAGTGATTTGCTGGGACACAGCAATGAGCAGTTCTTC; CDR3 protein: CATSDLLGHSNEQFF
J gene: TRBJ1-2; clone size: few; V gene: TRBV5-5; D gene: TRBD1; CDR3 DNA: TGTGCCAGCAGCTTGGGGGTCGGGACAGCCAGCTATGGCTACACCTTC; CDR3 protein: CASSLGVGTASYGYTF
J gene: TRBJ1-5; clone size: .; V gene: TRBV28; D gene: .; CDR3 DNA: TGTGCCAGCAGCCCTCTCAGGTTGAGACAGCCCCAGCATTTT; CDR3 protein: CASSPLRLRQPQHF
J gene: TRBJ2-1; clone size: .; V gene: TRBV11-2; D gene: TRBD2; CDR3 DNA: TGTGCCAGCAGACCCCCACTAGCGGGAGTGCTTAACAATGAGCAGTTCTTC; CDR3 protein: CASRPPLAGVLNNEQFF
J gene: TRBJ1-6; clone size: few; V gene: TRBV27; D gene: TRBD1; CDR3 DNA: TGTGCCAGCAGTTTCTCCGGACAGGGAGGGAACGATTCACCCCTCCACTTT; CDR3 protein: CASSFSGQGGNDSPLHF
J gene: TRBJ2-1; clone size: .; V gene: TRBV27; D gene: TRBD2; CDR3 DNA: TGTGCCAGCAGTTTAGGTAGCGGGAACAATGAGCAGTTCTTC; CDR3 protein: CASSLGSGNNEQFF
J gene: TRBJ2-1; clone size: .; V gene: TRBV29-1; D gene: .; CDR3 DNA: TGCAGCGTTGAATTGCTAGACAATGAGCAGTTCTTC; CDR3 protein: CSVELLDNEQFF
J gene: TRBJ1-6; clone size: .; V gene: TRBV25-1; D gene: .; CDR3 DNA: TGTGCCAGCAGTGAATATCTATCGGGAGTTCGTGGTAATTCACCCCTCCACTTT; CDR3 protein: CASSEYLSGVRGNSPLHF
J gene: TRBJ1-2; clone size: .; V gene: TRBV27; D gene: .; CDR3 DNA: TGTGCCAGCAGTCGGGGGTCCTTGGGAGGCTACACCTTC; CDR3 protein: CASSRGSLGGYTF
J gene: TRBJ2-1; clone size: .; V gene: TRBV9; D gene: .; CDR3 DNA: TGTGCCAGCAGCGTAGATGGGGGGACCTACAATGAGCAGTTCTTC; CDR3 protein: CASSVDGGTYNEQFF
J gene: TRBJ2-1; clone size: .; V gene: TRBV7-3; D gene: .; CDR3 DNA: TGTGCCAGCAGCTCGTATCGCGGGGTCTCCTACAATGAGCAGTTCTTC; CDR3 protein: CASSSYRGVSYNEQFF
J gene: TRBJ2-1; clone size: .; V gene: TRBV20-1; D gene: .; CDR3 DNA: TGCAGTGCTAGTCTTCCGGGACTCACGAACAATGAGCAGTTCTTC; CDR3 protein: CSASLPGLTNNEQFF
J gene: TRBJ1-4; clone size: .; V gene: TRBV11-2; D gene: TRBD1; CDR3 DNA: TGTGCCAGCAGCTTACCCCGGACAGGGGTTAGGTACGAAAAACTGTTTTTT; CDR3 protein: CASSLPRTGVRYEKLFF
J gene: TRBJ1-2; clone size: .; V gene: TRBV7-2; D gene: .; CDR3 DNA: TGTGCCAGCACCCCAAGGGGCAGCTTCACCCCTAACTATGGCTACACCTTC; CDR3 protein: CASTPRGSFTPNYGYTF
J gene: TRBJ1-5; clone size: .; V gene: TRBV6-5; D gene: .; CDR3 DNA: TGTGCCAGCAGCGAGAGGCAAGCCGGTCAGCCCCAGCATTTT; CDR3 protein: CASSERQAGQPQHF
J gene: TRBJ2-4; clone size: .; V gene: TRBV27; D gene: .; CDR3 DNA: TGTGCCAGCAGTTTAATAGGGGTGGCCAAAAACATTCAGTACTTC; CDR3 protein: CASSLIGVAKNIQYF
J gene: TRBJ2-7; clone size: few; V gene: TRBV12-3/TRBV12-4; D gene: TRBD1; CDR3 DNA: TGTGCCAGCAGTTTTGGGACAGGGAGGGAGCAGTACTTC; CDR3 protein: CASSFGTGREQYF
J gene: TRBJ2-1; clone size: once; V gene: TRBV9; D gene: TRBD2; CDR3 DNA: TGTGCCAGCAGCGTAGTAGCTAGCGGGAGGTATGAGCAGTTCTTC; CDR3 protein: CASSVVASGRYEQFF
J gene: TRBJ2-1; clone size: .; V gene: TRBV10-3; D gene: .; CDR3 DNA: TGTGCCATCACTCCGAAGCCAGGTCCAAACCAGGGGCTATCCTACAATGAGCAGTTCTTC; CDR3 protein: CAITPKPGPNQGLSYNEQFF
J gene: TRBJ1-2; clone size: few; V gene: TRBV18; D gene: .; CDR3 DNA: TGTGCCAGCTCACCGGTCCCCTTTTCACTGTATGGCTACACCTTC; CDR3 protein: CASSPVPFSLYGYTF
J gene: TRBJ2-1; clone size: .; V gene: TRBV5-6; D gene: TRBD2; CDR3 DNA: TGTGCCAGCAGCTGGGGACTAGCGGTTAAAGATGAGCAGTTCTTC; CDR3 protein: CASSWGLAVKDEQFF
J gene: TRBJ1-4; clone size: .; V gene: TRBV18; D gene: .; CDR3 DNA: TGTGCCAGCTCAGGAGGTGGATTCGAAAAACTGTTTTTT; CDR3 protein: CASSGGGFEKLFF
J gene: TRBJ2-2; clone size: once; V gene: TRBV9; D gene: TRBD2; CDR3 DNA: TGTGCCAGCAGCGTTACTAGCGGGAGGAGGGTCGGGGAGCTGTTTTTT; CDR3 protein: CASSVTSGRRVGELFF
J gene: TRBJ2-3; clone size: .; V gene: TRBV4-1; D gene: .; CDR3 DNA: TGCGCCAGCAGCCTCATATCGGGAGTGGCAGATACGCAGTATTTT; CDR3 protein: CASSLISGVADTQYF
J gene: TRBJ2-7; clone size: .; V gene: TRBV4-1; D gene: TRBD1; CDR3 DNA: TGCGCCAGCAGCCAAGGAGACAGGGGAGCAGAAGAGCAGTACTTC; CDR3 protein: CASSQGDRGAEEQYF
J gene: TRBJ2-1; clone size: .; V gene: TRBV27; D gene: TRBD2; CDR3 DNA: TGTGCCAGCAGTTCGACGGGAGGGCCTTACAATGAGCAGTTCTTC; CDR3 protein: CASSSTGGPYNEQFF
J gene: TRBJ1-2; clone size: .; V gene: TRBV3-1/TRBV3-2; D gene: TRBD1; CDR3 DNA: TGTGCCAGCAGCCAAGCGCGGGACAGGGTAAAATATGGCTACACCTTC; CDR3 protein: CASSQARDRVKYGYTF
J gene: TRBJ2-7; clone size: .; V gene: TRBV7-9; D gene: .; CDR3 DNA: TGTGCCAGCAGCGGAGGGCAGGGAAACTACGAGCAGTACTTC; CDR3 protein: CASSGGQGNYEQYF
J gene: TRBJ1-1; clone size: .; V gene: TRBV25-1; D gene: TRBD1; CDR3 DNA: TGTGCCAGCAGTGAATATGGGACAGGGAAAAAAGCTTTCTTT; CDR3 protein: CASSEYGTGKKAFF
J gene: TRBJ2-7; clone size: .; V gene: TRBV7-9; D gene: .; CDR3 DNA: TGTGCCACAGGGGAACTTGGCGAGCAGTACTTC; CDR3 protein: CATGELGEQYF
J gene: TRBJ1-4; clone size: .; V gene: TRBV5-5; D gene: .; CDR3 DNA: TGTGCCAGCAGCCCGGGGGGGGCAAGGGAAAAACTGTTTTTT; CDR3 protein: CASSPGGAREKLFF
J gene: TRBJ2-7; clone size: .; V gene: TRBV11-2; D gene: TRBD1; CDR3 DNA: TGTGCCAGCAGCTTCGGACAGGGTGGGTACGAGCAGTACTTC; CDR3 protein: CASSFGQGGYEQYF
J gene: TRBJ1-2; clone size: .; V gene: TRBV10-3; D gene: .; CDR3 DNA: TGTGCCATCAGTGAGACAGGGAGCTATGGCTACACCTTC; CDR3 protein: CAISETGSYGYTF
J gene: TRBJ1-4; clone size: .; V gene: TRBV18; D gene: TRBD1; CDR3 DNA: TGTGCCAGCTCAGGAATGGCAGGGGGCAATGAAAAACTGTTTTTT; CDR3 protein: CASSGMAGGNEKLFF
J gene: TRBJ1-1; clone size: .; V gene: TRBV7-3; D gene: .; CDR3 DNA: TGTGCCAGCAGCTTAGATATAGAGAGCACTGAAGCTTTCTTT; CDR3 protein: CASSLDIESTEAFF
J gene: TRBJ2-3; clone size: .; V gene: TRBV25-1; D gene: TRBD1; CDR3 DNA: TGTGCCAGCAGTGAAGGGGTCGTGACAGGGGTAACAGATACGCAGTATTTT; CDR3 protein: CASSEGVVTGVTDTQYF
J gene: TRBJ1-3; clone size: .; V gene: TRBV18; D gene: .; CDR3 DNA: TGTGCCAGCTCACCAGGGCCTGGCTCTGGAAACACCATATATTTT; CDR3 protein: CASSPGPGSGNTIYF
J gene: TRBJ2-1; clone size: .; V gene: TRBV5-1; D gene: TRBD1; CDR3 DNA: TGCGCCAGCAGCCGAGCCGGGACAGGGGGGAATGAGCAGTTCTTC; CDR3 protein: CASSRAGTGGNEQFF
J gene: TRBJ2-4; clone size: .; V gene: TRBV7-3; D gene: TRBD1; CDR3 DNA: TGTGCCAGCAGCTTACGAAGGGTGCCAGACAGGGGAGGCATTCAGTACTTC; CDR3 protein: CASSLRRVPDRGGIQYF
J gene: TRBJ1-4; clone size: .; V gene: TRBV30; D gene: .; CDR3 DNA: TGTGCCTGGAGGCGCGGGACGGCGAATGAAAAACTGTTTTTT; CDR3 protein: CAWRRGTANEKLFF
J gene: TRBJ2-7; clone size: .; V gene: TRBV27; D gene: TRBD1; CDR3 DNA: TGTGCCAGCAGTGGTCCGGGACAGGGCCTTACCAAGCAGTACTTC; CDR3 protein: CASSGPGQGLTKQYF